The entry below describes one TCR beta chain. This specimen comes from a study of shared clonotypes between healthy human individuals. TCRdb keeps only in-frame clones here, not all; method: immunoSEQ multiplex PCR. Among millions of clones listed, approximately 94% were seen once. Terminally differentiated effector memory CD45RA+ cells were left out of the naive CD8 fraction, which was CD45RO-negative and positively selected for CCR7. The germline V and J ends were trimmed by 0 bases and 2 bases, with 8 bases remaining between them. CDR3 length equals 14 residues. In germline, CDR1 is SGHAT, CDR2 FQNNGV.

The source of this sequence is a man aged 18 to 29 in good health. This chain uses TRBV11-2 with TRBJ2-7; no clear D. Sequenced material: naive CD8+ T cells sorted from blood. The chain's CDR3 is CASSLDPPPYEQYF. DNA of the CDR3: TGTGCCAGCAGCTTAGATCCCCCGCCCTACGAGCAGTACTTC.